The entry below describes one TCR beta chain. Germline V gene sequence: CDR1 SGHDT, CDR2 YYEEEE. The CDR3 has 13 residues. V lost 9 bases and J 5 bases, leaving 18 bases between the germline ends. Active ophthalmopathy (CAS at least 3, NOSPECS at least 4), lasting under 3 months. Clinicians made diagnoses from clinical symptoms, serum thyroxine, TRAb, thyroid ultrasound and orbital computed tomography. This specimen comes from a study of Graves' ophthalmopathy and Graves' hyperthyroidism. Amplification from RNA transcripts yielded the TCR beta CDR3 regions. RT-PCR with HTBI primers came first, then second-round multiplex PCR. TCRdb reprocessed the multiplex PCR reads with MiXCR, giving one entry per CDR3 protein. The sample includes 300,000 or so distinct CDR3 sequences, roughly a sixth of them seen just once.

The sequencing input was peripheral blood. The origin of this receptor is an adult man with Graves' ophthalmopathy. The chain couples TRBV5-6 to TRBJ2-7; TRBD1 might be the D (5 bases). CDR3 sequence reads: CATLRTGRDEQYF. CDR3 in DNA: TGTGCCACCTTACGAACGGGCAGGGACGAGCAGTACTTC.